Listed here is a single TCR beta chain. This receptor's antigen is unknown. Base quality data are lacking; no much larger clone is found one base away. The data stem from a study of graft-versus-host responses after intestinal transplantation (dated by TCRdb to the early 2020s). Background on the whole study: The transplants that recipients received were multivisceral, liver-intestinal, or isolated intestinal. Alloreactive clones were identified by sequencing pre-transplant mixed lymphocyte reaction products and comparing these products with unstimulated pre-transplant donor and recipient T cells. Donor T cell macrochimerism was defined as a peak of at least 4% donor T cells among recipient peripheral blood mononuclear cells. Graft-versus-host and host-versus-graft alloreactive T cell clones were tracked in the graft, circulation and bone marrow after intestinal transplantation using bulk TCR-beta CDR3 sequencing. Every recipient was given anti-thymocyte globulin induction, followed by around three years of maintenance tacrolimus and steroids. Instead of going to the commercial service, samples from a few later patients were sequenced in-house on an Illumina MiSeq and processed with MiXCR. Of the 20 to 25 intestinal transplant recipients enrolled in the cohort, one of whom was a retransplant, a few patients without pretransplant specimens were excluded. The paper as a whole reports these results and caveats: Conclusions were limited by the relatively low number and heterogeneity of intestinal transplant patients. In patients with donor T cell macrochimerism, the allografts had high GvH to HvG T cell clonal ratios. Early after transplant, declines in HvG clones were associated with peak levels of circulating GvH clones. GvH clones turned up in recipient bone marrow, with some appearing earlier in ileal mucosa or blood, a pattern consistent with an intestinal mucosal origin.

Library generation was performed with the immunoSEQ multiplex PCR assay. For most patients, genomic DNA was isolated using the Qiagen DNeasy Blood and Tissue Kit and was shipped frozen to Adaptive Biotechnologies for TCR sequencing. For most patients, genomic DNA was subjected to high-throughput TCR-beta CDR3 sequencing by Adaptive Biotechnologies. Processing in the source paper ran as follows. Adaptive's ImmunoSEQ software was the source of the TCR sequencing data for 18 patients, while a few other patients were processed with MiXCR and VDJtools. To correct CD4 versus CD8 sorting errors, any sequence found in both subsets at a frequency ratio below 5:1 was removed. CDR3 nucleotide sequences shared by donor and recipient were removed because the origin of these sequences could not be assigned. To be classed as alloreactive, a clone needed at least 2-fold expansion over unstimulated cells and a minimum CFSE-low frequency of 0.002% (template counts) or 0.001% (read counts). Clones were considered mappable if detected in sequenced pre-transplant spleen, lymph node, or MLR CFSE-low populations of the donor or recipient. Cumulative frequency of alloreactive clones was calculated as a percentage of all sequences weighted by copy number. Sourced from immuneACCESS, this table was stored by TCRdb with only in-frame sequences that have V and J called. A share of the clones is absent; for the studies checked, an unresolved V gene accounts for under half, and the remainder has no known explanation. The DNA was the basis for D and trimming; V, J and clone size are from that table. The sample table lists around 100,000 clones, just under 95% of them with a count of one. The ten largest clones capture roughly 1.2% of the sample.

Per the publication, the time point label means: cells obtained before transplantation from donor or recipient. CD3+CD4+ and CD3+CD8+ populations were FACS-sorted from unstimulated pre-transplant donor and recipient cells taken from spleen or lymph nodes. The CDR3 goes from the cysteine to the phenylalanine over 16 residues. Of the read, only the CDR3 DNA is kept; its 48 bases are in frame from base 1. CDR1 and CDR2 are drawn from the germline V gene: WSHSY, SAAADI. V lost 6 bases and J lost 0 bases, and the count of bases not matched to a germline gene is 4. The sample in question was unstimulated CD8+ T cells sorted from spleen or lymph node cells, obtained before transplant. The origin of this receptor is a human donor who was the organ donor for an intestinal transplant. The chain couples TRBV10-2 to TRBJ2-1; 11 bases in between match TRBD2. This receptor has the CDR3 CASSASGRLSYNEQFF. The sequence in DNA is TGCGCCAGCAGCGCTAGCGGGAGGCTCTCCTACAATGAGCAGTTCTTC.